Only a few counts were recorded for the clone carrying this T cell receptor (beta chain). The data stem from a study of blood T cell repertoires in COVID-19. Across the study: Whether acute or convalescent, the COVID-19 samples came from the United States, Italy and Spain. From T cells, B-cell-depleted T cells, or PBMCs came the material, which was cDNA or gDNA.

As handled by the study authors: From reference gene primer amplification, estimates of nucleated cell counts were derived. The method was immunoSEQ multiplex PCR; TCRdb's version includes in-frame clones alone and lacks a portion of them. Clonal size and the V and J genes are those of that table, whereas D and trimming came from the DNA. This table holds about 59,000 clones, around 70% found once. This clonotype was sampled from a woman aged 50 to 60 with active or convalescent COVID-19. The specimen sequenced was peripheral blood.

The CDR3 sequence: CASSLRGLRGDSEIYEQYF. CDR3 coding DNA: TGCGCCAGCAGCTTGCGCGGCTTGAGAGGGGACAGCGAAATCTACGAGCAGTACTTC. This chain links TRBV5-1 with TRBJ2-7; 7 bases match TRBD1. The V gene end was trimmed by 1 base and the J gene end by 3 bases; junction bases not matched to a gene: 19. The V gene's germline CDR1 is SGHRS and CDR2 YFSETQ. The CDR3 contains 19 residues. The complete variable domain, with remaining parts taken from reference TRBV5-1 and TRBJ2-7, reads KAGVTQTPRYLIKTRGQQVTLSCSPISGHRSVSWYQQTPGQGLQFLFEYFSETQRNKGNFPGRFSGRQFSNSRSEMNVSTLELGDSALYLCASSLRGLRGDSEIYEQYFGPGTRLTVT.